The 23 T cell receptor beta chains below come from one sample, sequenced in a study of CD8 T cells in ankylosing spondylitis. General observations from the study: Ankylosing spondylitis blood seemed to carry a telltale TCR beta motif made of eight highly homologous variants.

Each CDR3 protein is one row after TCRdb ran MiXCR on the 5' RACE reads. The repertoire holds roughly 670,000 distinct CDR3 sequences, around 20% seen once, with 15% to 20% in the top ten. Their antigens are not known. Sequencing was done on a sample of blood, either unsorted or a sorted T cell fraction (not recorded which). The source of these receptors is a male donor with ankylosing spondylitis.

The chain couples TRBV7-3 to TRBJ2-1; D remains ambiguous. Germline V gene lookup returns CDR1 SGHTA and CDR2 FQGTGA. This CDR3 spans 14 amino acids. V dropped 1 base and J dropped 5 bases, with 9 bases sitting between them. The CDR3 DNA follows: TGTGCCAGCAGCTTAAAGGGCCAACACAATGAGCAGTTCTTC. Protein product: CASSLKGQHNEQFF.

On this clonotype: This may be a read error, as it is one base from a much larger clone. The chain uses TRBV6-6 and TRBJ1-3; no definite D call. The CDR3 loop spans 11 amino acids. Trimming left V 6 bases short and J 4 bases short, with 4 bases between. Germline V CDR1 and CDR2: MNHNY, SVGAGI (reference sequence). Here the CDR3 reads CASRAGNTIYF. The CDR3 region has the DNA TGTGCCAGCAGAGCCGGAAACACCATATATTTT.

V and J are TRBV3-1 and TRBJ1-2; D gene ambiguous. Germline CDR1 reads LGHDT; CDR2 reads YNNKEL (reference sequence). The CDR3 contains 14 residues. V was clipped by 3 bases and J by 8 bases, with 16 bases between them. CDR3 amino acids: CASSQARTTSGYTF. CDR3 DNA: TGTGCCAGCAGCCAGGCACGTACTACGTCCGGCTACACCTTC.

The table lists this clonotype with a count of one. In DNA form, the CDR3 reads TGTGCCAGCAGTAACAACGCGAACTATGGCTACACCTTC. Its translation is CASSNNANYGYTF. This chain links TRBV2 with TRBJ1-2; D is uncertain. There are 13 residues in the CDR3. The V and J ends lost 5 bases and 2 bases respectively, with 9 bases between them. Germline V lookup: CDR1 SNHLY, CDR2 FYNNEI.

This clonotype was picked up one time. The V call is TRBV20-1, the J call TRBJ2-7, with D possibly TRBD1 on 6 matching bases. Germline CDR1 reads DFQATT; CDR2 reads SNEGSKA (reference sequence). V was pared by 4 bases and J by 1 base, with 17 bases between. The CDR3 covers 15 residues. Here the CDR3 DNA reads TGCAGTGCTATTTTAGGGGGAGAGTTATCCTACGAGCAGTACTTC. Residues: CSAILGGELSYEQYF.

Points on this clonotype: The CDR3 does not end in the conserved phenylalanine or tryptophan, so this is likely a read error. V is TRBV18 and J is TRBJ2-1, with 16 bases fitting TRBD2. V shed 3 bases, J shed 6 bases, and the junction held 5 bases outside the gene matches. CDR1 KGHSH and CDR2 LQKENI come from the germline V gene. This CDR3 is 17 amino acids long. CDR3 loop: CASSPPGTSGGGNEQFL. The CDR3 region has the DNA TGTGCCAGCTCACCCCCCGGGACTAGCGGGGGGGGCAATGAGCAGTTCTTA.

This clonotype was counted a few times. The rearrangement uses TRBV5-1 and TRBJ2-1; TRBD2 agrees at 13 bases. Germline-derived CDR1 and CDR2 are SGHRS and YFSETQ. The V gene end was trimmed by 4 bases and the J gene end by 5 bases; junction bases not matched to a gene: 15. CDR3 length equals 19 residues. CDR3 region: CASSLTSGGAFQGHNEQFF. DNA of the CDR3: TGCGCCAGCAGCCTAACTAGCGGGGGGGCCTTTCAAGGCCACAATGAGCAGTTCTTC.

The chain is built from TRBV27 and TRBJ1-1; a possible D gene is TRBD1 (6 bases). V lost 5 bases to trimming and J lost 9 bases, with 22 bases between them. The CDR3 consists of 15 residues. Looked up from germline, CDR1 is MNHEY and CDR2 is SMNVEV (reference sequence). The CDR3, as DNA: TGTGCCAGCAGTCCTCGCCGGGGGGCAAAGTGGCAAGCTTTCTTT. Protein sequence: CASSPRRGAKWQAFF.

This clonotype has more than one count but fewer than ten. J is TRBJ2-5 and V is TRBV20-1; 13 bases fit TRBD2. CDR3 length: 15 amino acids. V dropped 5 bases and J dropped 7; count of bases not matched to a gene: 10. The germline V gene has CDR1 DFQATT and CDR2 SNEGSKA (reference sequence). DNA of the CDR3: TGCAGTGCTGCTAAGACTAGCGGGGGGCTGGGGACCCAGTACTTC. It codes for CSAAKTSGGLGTQYF.

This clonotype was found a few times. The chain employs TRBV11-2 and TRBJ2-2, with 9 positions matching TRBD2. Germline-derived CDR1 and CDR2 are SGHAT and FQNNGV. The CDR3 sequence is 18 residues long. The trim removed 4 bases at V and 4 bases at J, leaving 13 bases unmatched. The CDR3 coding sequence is TGTGCCAGCAGCTCCCGCTATTCTAGCGGGGACCCCACCGGGGAGCTGTTTTTT. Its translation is CASSSRYSSGDPTGELFF.

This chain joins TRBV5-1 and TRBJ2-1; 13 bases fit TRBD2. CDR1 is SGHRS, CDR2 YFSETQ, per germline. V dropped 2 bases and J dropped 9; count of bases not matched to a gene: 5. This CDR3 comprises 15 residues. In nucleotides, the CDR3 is TGCGCCAGCAGCTTTTGGACTAGCGGGGGTGGTGAGCAGTTCTTC. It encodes CASSFWTSGGGEQFF. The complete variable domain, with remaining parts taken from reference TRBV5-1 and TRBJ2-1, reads KAGVTQTPRYLIKTRGQQVTLSCSPISGHRSVSWYQQTPGQGLQFLFEYFSETQRNKGNFPGRFSGRQFSNSRSEMNVSTLELGDSALYLCASSFWTSGGGEQFFGPGTRLTVL.

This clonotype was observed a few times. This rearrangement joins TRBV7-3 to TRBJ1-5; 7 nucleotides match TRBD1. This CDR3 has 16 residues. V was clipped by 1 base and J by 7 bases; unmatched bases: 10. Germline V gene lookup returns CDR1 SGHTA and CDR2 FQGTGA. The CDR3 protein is CASSLSGRGRGQPQHF. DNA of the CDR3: TGTGCCAGCAGCTTAAGTGGGAGGGGGCGTGGACAGCCCCAGCATTTT.

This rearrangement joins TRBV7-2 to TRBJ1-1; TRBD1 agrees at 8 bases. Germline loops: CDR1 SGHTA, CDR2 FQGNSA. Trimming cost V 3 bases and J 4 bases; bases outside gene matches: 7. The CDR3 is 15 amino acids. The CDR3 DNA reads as TGTGCCAGCAGCTTTCGACAGGGGTCGGGCACTGAAGCTTTCTTT. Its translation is CASSFRQGSGTEAFF.

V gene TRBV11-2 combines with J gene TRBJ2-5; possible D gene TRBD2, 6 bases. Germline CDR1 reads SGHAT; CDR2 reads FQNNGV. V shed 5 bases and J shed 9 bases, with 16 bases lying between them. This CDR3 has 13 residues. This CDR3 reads CASSLRMGEAQYF. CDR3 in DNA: TGTGCCAGCAGCCTGCGGATGGGGGAGGCCCAGTACTTC.

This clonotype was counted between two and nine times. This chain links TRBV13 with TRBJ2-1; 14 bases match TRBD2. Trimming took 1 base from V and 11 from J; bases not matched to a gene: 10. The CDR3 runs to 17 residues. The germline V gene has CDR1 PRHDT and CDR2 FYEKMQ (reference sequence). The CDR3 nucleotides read TGTGCCAGCAGCTTAGAGGGAAGGACTAGCGGGAGGATGAAGCAGTTCTTC. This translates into CASSLEGRTSGRMKQFF.

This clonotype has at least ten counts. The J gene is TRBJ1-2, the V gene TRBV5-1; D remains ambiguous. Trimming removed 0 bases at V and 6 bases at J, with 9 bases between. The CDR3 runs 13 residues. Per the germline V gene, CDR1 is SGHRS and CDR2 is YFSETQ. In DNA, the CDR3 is TGCGCCAGCAGCTTGGCGGGCTCAAATGGCTACACCTTC. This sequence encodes CASSLAGSNGYTF. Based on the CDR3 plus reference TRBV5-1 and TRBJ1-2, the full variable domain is KAGVTQTPRYLIKTRGQQVTLSCSPISGHRSVSWYQQTPGQGLQFLFEYFSETQRNKGNFPGRFSGRQFSNSRSEMNVSTLELGDSALYLCASSLAGSNGYTFGSGTRLTVV.

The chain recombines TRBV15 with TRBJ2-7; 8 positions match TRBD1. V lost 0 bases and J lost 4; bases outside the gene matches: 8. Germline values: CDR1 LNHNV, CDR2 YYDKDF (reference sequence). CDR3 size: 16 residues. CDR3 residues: CATSRDRAGGDYEQYF. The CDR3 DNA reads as TGTGCCACCAGCAGAGATAGGGCAGGGGGCGATTACGAGCAGTACTTC.

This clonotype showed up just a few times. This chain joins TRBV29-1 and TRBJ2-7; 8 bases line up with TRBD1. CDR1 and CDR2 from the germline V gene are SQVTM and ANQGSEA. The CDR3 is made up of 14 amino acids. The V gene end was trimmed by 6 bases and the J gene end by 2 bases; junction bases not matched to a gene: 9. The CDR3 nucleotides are TGCAGCGTGGCCTCCGGGACAGGCCCCTACGAGCAGTACTTC. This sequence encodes CSVASGTGPYEQYF.

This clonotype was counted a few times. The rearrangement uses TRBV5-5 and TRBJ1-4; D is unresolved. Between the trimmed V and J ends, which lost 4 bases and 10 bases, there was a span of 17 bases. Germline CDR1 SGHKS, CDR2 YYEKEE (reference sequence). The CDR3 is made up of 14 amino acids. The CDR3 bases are TGTGCCAGCAGCCGTGGTGGTACGGAGGGAAAACTGTTTTTT. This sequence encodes CASSRGGTEGKLFF.

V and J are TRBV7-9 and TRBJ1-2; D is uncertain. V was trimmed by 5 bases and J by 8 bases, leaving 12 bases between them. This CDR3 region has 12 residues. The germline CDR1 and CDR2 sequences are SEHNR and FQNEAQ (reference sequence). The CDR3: CASSGLGRGYTF. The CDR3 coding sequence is TGTGCCAGCAGCGGGCTGGGTAGGGGCTACACCTTC.

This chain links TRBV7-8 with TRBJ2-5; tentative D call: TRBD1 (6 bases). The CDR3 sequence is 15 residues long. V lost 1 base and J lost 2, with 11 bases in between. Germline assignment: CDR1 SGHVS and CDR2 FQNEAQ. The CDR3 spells CASSLGGQPQETQYF. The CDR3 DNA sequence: TGTGCCAGCAGCTTAGGGGGACAACCACAAGAGACCCAGTACTTC.

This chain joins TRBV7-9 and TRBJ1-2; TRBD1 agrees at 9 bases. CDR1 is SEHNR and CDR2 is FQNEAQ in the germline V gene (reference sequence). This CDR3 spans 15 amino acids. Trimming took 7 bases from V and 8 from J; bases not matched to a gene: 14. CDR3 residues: CASTYHGTGTIGYTF. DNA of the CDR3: TGTGCCAGCACCTATCACGGGACAGGGACAATAGGCTACACCTTC.

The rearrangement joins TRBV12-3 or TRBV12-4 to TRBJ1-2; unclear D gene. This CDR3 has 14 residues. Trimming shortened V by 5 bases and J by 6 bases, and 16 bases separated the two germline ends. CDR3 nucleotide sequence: TGTGCCAGCAGTCCTTCCATCGGGGTAGATGGCTACACCTTC. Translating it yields CASSPSIGVDGYTF.